These 10 T cell receptor beta chains share one sample of origin, sequenced in a study of blood T cell repertoires in COVID-19. Sequencing was performed with immunoSEQ multiplex PCR; in TCRdb, only in-frame clones are kept and a portion is missing. The sample has about 73,000 clones, 70% to 85% seen once. Sequenced: peripheral blood. These receptors all come from a woman aged 60-70 years with acute or convalescent COVID-19.

The sample holds a few counts of this clone. This chain connects TRBV4-2 to TRBJ2-1, with 7 bases aligning to TRBD2. V dropped 4 bases and J dropped 0; count of bases not matched to a gene: 9. The germline V gene has CDR1 LGHNA and CDR2 YNFKEQ. The CDR3 consists of 17 residues. CDR3 sequence (DNA): TGTGCCAGCAGCCCCTCTAGCGGAATGGGCTCCTACAATGAGCAGTTCTTC. Translation: CASSPSSGMGSYNEQFF.

This chain uses TRBV3-1 (or the pseudogene TRBV3-2) with TRBJ1-1; 7 nucleotides align to TRBD1. This CDR3 is built from 14 residues. CDR1 and CDR2 (germline): LGHDT, YNNKEL (reference sequence). The junction had 4 bases not matched to a gene; V was cut back by 2 bases and J by 4 bases. The CDR3 protein is CASSQHRGGTEAFF. The CDR3 DNA sequence: TGTGCCAGCAGCCAACACAGGGGAGGCACTGAAGCTTTCTTT.

The chain couples TRBV5-4 to TRBJ2-5, with TRBD2 identical over 8 bases. This CDR3 comprises 14 residues. The V gene's germline CDR1 is SGHNT and CDR2 YYREEE (reference sequence). V trimming: 2 bases; J trimming: 5 bases; junction bases outside the gene matches: 5. The DNA for the CDR3 is TGTGCCAGCAGCTTCAACGGGGGGGAGGAGACCCAGTACTTC. Its protein is CASSFNGGEETQYF.

This clone was recorded only once. The chain couples TRBV19 to TRBJ1-5, with 8 nucleotides matching TRBD1. The junction had 15 bases not matched to a gene; V was cut back by 7 bases and J by 7 bases. Per germline, CDR1 LNHDA and CDR2 SQIVND (reference sequence). There are 16 residues in the CDR3. CDR3 bases: TGTGCCAGTAAAACCGGAGACAGGGGATCGGGCCAGCCCCAGCATTTT. It translates to CASKTGDRGSGQPQHF.

The V gene is TRBV19, the J gene TRBJ2-4; the D gene is possibly TRBD1 (5 bases). Germline V gives CDR1 LNHDA, CDR2 SQIVND (reference sequence). CDR3 size: 15 residues. The V and J ends lost 5 bases and 0 bases respectively, with 11 bases between them. CDR3 coding DNA: TGTGCCAGTAGTGGGGCAGGGATAGCCAAAAACATTCAGTACTTC. Translation: CASSGAGIAKNIQYF.

The chain couples TRBV6-5 to TRBJ1-2; tentatively, D is TRBD1 (6 bases). The germline V and J ends were trimmed by 5 bases and 8 bases, with 18 bases remaining between them. Germline V gives CDR1 MNHEY, CDR2 SVGAGI. This CDR3 is built from 14 residues. CDR3 nucleotides: TGTGCCAGCAGTAGGGACCACAGGGATGGGGGCTACACCTTC. It translates to CASSRDHRDGGYTF.

This chain connects TRBV19 to TRBJ2-1; TRBD1 agrees at 8 bases. This CDR3 comprises 15 residues. The germline V gene has CDR1 LNHDA and CDR2 SQIVND (reference sequence). The ends lost 7 bases at V and 0 bases at J; junction bases unmatched: 5. CDR3 sequence (DNA): TGTGCCAGTACCACAGGGGGGAGCTCCTACAATGAGCAGTTCTTC. Translating it yields CASTTGGSSYNEQFF. Looking up the rest from reference TRBV19 and TRBJ2-1 gives the full variable domain: DGGITQSPKYLFRKEGQNVTLSCEQNLNHDAMYWYRQDPGQGLRLIYYSQIVNDFQKGDIAEGYSVSREKKESFPLTVTSAQKNPTAFYLCASTTGGSSYNEQFFGPGTRLTVL.

This clone was found once. CDR3 in DNA: TGTGCCAGCAGTTTGCGCAAGCCCCCTGAAGCTTTCTTT. It yields the protein CASSLRKPPEAFF. The gene calls are TRBV12-3 or TRBV12-4 and TRBJ1-1; D gene unclear. CDR3 size: 13 residues. Trimming removed 3 bases at V and 6 bases at J, with 11 bases between.

This clone was recorded once. The chain has TRBV10-1 and TRBJ2-6, with D perhaps matching TRBD1 (6 bases). Germline values: CDR1 WNHNN, CDR2 SYGVQD (reference sequence). This CDR3 has 19 residues. The V gene lost 7 bases and the J gene lost 1 base, with 23 bases spanning the gap. The CDR3 spells CASITSLIQGPSGANVLTF. CDR3 nucleotides: TGCGCCAGCATTACGTCCCTCATACAGGGTCCGTCTGGGGCCAACGTCCTGACTTTC.

This clone occurred a few times. V gene TRBV15 combines with J gene TRBJ1-3; D not resolved. The CDR3 contains 17 residues. The germline V and J ends were trimmed by 1 base and 0 bases, with 13 bases remaining between them. Per germline, CDR1 LNHNV and CDR2 YYDKDF (reference sequence). In DNA form, the CDR3 reads TGTGCCACCAGCAGAGGAACCGGGAAAAACTCTGGAAACACCATATATTTT. Residues: CATSRGTGKNSGNTIYF.